Here is one T cell receptor (beta chain) with its context. Its antigen is undetermined. This entry is derived from a study of cytomegalovirus exposure and HLA in healthy donors. Across the whole study: Early released data had tens of millions of unique TCRs, all coming from HLA-typed donors. Overall study findings and caveats: Analysis was carried out at a later point, and it linked a missense DCLRE1C variant to TCR beta V- and J-gene trimming. A later analysis found most CMV-associated TCR beta chains apparently HLA-restricted.

V was clipped by 3 bases and J by 2 bases, with 15 bases between them. The CDR3 is made up of 15 amino acids. Germline CDR1 SGHNT, CDR2 YYREEE (reference sequence). The PCR employed 60 Vbeta primers together with 13 Jbeta primers. Sequencing was performed with immunoSEQ multiplex PCR; in TCRdb, only in-frame clones are kept and a portion is missing. The data contain 100,000 to 150,000 clones, over 70% of them singletons. Input material: PBMCs. The sequence came from a woman aged 18 to 35 in good health and CMV-seronegative. J is TRBJ2-7 and V is TRBV5-4; D is unresolved. CDR3 in amino acids: CASSSQKEKPYEQYF. CDR3 bases: TGTGCCAGCAGCTCTCAGAAGGAGAAGCCCTACGAGCAGTACTTC. The whole variable domain, filled in from reference TRBV5-4 and TRBJ2-7, reads ETGVTQSPTHLIKTRGQQVTLRCSSQSGHNTVSWYQQALGQGPQFIFQYYREEENGRGNFPPRFSGLQFPNYSSELNVNALELDDSALYLCASSSQKEKPYEQYFGPGTRLTVT.